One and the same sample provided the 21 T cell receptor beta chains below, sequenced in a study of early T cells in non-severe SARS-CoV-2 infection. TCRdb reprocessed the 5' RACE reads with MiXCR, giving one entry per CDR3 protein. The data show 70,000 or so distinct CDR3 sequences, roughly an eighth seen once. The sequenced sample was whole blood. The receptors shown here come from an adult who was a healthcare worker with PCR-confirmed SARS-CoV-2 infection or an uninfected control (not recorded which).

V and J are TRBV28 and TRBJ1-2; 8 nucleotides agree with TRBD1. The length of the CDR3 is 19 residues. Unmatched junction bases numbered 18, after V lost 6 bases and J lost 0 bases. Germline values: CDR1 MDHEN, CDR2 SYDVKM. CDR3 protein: CASSSSTGEGRKANYGYTF. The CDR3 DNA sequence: TGTGCCAGCAGCTCGTCGACAGGGGAGGGAAGGAAAGCTAACTATGGCTACACCTTC.

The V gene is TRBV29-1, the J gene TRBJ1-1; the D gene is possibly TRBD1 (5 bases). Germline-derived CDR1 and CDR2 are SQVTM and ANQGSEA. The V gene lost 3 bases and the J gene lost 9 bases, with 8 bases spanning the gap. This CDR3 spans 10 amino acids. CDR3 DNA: TGCAGCGTTGAGCGGGGGAAAGCTTTCTTT. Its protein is CSVERGKAFF.

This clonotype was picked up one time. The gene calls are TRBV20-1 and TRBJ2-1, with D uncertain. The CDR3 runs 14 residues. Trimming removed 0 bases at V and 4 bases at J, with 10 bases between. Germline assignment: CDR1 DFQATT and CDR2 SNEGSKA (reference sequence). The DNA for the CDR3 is TGCAGTGCTAGAGATTGGCGAAATTACAATGAGCAGTTCTTC. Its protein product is CSARDWRNYNEQFF.

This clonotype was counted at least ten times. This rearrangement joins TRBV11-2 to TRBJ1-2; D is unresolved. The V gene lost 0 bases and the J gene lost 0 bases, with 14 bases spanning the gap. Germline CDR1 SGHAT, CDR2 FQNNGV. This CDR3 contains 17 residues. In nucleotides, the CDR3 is TGTGCCAGCAGCTTAGATATACAGCGGAGCTCTAACTATGGCTACACCTTC. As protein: CASSLDIQRSSNYGYTF.

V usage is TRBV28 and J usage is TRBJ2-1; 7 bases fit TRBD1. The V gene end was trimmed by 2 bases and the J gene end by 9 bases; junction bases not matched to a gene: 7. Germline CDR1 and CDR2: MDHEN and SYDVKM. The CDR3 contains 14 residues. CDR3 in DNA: TGTGCCAGCAGTTTAGGCAGAGGGGGCGGTGAGCAGTTCTTC. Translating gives CASSLGRGGGEQFF.

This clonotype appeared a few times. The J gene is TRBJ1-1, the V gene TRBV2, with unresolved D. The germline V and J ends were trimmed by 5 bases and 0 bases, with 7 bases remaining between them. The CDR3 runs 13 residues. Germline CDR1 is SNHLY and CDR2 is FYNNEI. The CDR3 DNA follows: TGTGCCAGCAGTCTCTCCATGAACACTGAAGCTTTCTTT. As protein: CASSLSMNTEAFF.

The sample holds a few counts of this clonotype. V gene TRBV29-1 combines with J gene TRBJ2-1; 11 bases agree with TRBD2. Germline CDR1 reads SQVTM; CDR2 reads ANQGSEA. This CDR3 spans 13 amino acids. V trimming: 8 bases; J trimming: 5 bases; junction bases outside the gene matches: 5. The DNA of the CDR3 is TGCAGCATCCTAGCGGGGGGCCACAATGAGCAGTTCTTC. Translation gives CSILAGGHNEQFF.

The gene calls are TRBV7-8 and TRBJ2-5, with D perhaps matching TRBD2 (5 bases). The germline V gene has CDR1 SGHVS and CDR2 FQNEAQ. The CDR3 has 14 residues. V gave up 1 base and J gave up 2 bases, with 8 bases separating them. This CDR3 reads CASSLVLVQETQYF. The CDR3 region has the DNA TGTGCCAGCAGCTTAGTACTAGTACAAGAGACCCAGTACTTC.

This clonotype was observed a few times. The CDR3 spells CASSQNSGTGVEQYF. The CDR3 region has the DNA TGTGCCAGCTCACAGAACTCCGGGACAGGGGTCGAGCAGTACTTC. The chain has TRBV18 and TRBJ2-7; 10 nucleotides line up with TRBD1. After removal of 4 bases from V and 6 bases from J, the junction contained 9 bases not matched to a gene. Germline loops: CDR1 KGHSH, CDR2 LQKENI. This CDR3 is built from 15 residues.

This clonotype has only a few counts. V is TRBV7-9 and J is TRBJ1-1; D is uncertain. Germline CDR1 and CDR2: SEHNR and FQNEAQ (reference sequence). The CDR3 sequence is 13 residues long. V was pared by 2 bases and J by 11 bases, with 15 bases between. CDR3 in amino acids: CASSLRLEDPAFF. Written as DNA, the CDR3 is TGTGCCAGCAGCTTACGGTTGGAGGATCCGGCTTTCTTT. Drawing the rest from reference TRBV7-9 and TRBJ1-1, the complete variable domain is DTGVSQNPRHKITKRGQNVTFRCDPISEHNRLYWYRQTLGQGPEFLTYFQNEAQLEKSRLLSDRFSAERPKGSFSTLEIQRTEQGDSAMYLCASSLRLEDPAFFGQGTRLTVV.

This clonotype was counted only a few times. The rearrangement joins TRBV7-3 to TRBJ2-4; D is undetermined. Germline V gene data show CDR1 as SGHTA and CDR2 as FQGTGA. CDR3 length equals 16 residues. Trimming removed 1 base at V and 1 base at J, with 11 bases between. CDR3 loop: CASSLRTPAAKNIQYF. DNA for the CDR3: TGTGCCAGCAGCTTAAGGACGCCAGCGGCCAAAAACATTCAGTACTTC.

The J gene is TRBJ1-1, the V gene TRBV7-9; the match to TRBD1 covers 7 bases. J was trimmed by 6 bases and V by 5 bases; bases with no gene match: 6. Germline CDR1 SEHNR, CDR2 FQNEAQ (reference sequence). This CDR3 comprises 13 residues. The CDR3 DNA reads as TGTGCCAGCAGCCGGGACAGAGTTTCTGAAGCTTTCTTT. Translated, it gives CASSRDRVSEAFF.

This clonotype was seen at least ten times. The CDR3 reads CASSLDVFRGDDTEAFF. The CDR3 nucleotides are TGTGCCAGCAGCTTAGACGTTTTTAGGGGGGACGACACTGAAGCTTTCTTT. The V call is TRBV11-3, the J call TRBJ1-1, with D perhaps TRBD1 (6 bases). The CDR3 spans 17 residues. CDR1 is SGHNT and CDR2 is YENEEA in the germline V gene. Trimming took 0 bases from V and 3 from J, leaving 17 bases between them.

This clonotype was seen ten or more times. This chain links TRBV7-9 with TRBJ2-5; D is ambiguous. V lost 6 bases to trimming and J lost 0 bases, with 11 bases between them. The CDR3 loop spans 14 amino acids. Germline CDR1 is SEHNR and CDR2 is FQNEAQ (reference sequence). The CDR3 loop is CASSEDGYQETQYF. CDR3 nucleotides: TGTGCCAGCAGTGAAGATGGGTACCAAGAGACCCAGTACTTC.

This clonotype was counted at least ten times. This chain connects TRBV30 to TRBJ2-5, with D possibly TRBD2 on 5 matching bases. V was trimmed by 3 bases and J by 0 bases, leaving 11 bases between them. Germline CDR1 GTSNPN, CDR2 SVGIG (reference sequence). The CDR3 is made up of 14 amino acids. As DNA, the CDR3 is TGTGCCTGGAGGAGACTACTCTACCAAGAGACCCAGTACTTC. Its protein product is CAWRRLLYQETQYF.

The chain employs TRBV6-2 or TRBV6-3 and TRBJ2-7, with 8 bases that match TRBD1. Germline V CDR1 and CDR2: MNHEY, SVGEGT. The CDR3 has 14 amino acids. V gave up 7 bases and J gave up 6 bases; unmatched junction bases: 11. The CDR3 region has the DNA TGTGCCAGCACCCAGGACAGGGCTATCCTCGAGCAGTACTTC. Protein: CASTQDRAILEQYF.

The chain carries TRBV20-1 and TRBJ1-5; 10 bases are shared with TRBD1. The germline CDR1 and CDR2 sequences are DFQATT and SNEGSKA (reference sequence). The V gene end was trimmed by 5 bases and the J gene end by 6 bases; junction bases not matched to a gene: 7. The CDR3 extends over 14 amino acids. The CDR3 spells CSAGQGDRGQPQHF. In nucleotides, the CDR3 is TGCAGTGCTGGACAGGGGGACAGGGGTCAGCCCCAGCATTTT.

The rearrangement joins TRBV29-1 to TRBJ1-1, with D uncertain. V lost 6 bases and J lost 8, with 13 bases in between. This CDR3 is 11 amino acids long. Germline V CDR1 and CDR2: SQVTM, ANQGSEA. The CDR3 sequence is CSVGQVQEAFF. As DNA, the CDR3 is TGCAGCGTCGGCCAGGTTCAAGAAGCTTTCTTT.

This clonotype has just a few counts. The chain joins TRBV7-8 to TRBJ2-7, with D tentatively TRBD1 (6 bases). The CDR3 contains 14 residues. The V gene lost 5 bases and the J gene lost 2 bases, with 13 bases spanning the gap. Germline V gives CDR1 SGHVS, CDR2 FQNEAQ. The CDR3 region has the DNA TGTGCCAGCAGCCCCCTGGACAGAGCCTACGAGCAGTACTTC. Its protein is CASSPLDRAYEQYF.

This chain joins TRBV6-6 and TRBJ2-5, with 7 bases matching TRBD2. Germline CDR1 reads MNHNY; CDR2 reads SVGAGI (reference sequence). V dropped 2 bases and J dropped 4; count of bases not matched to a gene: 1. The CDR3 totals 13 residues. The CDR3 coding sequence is TGTGCCAGCAGTTACAGGGAGGGAGAGACCCAGTACTTC. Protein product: CASSYREGETQYF.

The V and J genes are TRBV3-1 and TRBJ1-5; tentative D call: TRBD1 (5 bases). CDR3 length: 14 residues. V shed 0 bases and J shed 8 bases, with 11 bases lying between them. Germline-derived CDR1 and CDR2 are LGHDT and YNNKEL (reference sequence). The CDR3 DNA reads TGTGCCAGCAGCCAAGATGGGACGGGGAAGCCCCAGCATTTT. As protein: CASSQDGTGKPQHF.